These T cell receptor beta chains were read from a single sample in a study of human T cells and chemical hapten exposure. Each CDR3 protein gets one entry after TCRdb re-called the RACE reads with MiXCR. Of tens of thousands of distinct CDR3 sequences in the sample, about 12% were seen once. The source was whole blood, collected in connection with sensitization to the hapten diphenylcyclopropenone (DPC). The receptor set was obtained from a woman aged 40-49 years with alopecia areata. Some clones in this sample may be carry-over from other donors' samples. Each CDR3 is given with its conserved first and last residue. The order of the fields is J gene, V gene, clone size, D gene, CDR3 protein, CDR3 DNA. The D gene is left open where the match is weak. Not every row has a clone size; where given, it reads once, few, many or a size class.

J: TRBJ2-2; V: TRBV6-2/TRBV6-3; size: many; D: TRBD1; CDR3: CASSSPGQGVTGELFF; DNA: TGTGCCAGCAGTTCTCCGGGACAGGGGGTAACCGGGGAGCTGTTTTTT
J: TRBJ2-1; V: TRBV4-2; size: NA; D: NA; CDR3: CASSHDPGNNEQFF; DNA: TGTGCCAGCAGCCACGACCCGGGGAACAATGAGCAGTTCTTC
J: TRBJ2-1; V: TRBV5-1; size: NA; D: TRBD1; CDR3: CASRFRTGSYNEQFF; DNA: TGCGCCAGCAGGTTCAGGACAGGTAGTTACAATGAGCAGTTCTTC
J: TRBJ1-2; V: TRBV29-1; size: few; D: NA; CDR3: CSVAGQYGYTF; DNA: TGCAGCGTAGCAGGACAGTATGGCTACACCTTC
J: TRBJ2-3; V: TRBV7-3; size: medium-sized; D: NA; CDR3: CASSSLPEDTQYF; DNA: TGTGCCAGCAGCTCCCTTCCTGAAGATACGCAGTATTTT
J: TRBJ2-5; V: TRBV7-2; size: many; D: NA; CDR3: CASSPVRGQETQYF; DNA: TGTGCCAGCAGCCCGGTTCGCGGCCAAGAGACCCAGTACTTC
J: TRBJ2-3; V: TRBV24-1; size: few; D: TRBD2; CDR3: CATSDLTREGNTDTQYF; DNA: TGTGCCACCAGTGATTTGACACGGGAGGGCAACACAGATACGCAGTATTTT
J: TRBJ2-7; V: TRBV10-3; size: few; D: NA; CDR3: CAISEGSSSYEQYF; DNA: TGTGCCATCAGTGAGGGCAGCAGCTCCTACGAGCAGTACTTC
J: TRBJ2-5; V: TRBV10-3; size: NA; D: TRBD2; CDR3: CAHAGRDQETQYF; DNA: TGTGCTCACGCAGGGAGGGATCAAGAGACCCAGTACTTC
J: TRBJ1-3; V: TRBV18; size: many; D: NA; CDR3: CASSPPGPGFPGNTIYF; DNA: TGTGCCAGCTCACCACCAGGACCGGGGTTCCCGGGAAACACCATATATTTT
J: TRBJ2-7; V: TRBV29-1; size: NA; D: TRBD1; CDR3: CSVRQGPYEQYF; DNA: TGCAGCGTCCGACAGGGTCCCTACGAGCAGTACTTC
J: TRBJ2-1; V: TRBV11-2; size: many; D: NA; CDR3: CASSLWGTPANEQFF; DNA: TGTGCCAGCAGCCTCTGGGGGACCCCGGCCAATGAGCAGTTCTTC
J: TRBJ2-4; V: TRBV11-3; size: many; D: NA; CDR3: CASSLDLNGGSIQYF; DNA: TGTGCCAGCAGCTTAGATCTCAACGGGGGAAGCATTCAGTACTTC
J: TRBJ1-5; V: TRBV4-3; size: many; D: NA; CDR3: CASSQDSSGNQPQHF; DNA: TGCGCCAGCAGCCAAGATTCGTCAGGGAATCAGCCCCAGCATTTT
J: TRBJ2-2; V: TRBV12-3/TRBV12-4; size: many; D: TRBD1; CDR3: CASREPRGLGTGELFF; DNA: TGTGCCAGCAGGGAACCCAGGGGGTTGGGCACCGGGGAGCTGTTTTTT
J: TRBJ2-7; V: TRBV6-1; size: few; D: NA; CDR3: CASSQSWEQYF; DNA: TGTGCCAGCAGTCAATCGTGGGAGCAGTACTTC
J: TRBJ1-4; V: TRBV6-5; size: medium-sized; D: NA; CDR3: CASSLGPATNEKLFF; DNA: TGTGCCAGCAGTTTGGGACCTGCAACTAATGAAAAACTGTTTTTT
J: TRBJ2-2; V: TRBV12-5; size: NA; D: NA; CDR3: CASGKGANTGELFF; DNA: TGTGCTAGTGGAAAGGGGGCGAACACCGGGGAGCTGTTTTTT
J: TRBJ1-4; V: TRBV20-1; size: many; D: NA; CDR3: CSARNREKLFF; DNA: TGCAGTGCTAGGAACAGGGAAAAACTGTTTTTT
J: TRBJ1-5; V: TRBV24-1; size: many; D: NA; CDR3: CATSDFNQGPQHF; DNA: TGTGCCACCAGTGATTTTAACCAGGGACCCCAGCATTTT
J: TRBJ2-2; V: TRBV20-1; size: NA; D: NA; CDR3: CSARLPVSTGELFF; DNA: TGCAGTGCTAGACTCCCCGTGAGCACCGGGGAGCTGTTTTTT
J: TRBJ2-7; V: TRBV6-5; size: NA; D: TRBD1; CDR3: CASSPTGGGGYEQYF; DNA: TGTGCCAGCAGTCCGACAGGGGGCGGGGGGTACGAGCAGTACTTC
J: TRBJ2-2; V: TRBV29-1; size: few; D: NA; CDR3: CSVETTNTGELFF; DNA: TGCAGCGTTGAGACAACGAACACCGGGGAGCTGTTTTTT
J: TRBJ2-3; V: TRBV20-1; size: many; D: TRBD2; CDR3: CSARSSARGTDTQYF; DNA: TGCAGTGCTAGAAGCTCTGCGCGGGGGACAGATACGCAGTATTTT
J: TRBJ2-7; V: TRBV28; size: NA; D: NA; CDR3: CASSLPGAFSVEQYF; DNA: TGTGCCAGCAGTTTACCGGGGGCATTTTCGGTCGAGCAGTACTTC
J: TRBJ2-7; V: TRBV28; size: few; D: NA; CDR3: CASSFHSPTGYEQYF; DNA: TGTGCCAGCAGTTTTCACTCCCCTACAGGGTACGAGCAGTACTTC
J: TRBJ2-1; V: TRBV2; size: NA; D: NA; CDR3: CASSVWTYNEQFF; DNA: TGTGCCAGCAGTGTCTGGACCTACAATGAGCAGTTCTTC
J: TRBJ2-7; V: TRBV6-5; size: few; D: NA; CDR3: CASRRTASSYEQYF; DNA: TGTGCCAGCAGGCGGACAGCGAGCTCCTACGAGCAGTACTTC
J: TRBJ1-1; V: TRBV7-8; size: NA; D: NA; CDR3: CASRPGRENTEAFF; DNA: TGTGCCAGCAGGCCGGGGCGGGAGAACACTGAAGCTTTCTTT
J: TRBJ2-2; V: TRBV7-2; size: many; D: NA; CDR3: CASSPGPNTGELFF; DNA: TGTGCCAGCAGCCCGGGACCGAACACCGGGGAGCTGTTTTTT
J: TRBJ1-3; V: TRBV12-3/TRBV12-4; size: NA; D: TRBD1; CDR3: CASSLRTGGHSGNTIYF; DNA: TGTGCCAGCAGTTTGCGGACAGGGGGACACTCTGGAAACACCATATATTTT
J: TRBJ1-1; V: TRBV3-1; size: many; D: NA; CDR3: CASSQVGGNTEAFF; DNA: TGTGCCAGCAGCCAAGTAGGGGGGAACACTGAAGCTTTCTTT
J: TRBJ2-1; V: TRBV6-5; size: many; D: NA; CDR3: CASSYSRGREFSEQFF; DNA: TGTGCCAGCAGTTACTCCCGAGGACGGGAGTTTAGTGAGCAGTTCTTC
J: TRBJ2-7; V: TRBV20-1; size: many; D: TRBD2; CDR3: CSAPPGLAGEQYF; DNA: TGCAGTGCTCCACCGGGACTAGCGGGCGAGCAGTACTTC
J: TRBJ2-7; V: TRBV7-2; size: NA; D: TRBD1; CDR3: CASATGNYEQYF; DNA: TGTGCCAGCGCGACAGGGAATTACGAGCAGTACTTC
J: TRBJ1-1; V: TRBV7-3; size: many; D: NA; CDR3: CASSFSGSTEAFF; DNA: TGTGCCAGCAGCTTTTCCGGGAGCACTGAAGCTTTCTTT
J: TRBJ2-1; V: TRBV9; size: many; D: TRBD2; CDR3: CASSVEVSGGATSYNEQFF; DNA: TGTGCCAGCAGCGTAGAAGTTAGCGGGGGGGCAACGTCCTACAATGAGCAGTTCTTC
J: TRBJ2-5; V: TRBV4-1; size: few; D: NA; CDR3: CASSQRQVRETQYF; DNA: TGCGCCAGCAGCCAAAGACAGGTCCGGGAGACCCAGTACTTC
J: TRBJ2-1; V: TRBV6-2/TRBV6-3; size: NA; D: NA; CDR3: CASRGLTGYYNEQFF; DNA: TGTGCCAGCAGGGGGCTAACGGGGTACTACAATGAGCAGTTCTTC
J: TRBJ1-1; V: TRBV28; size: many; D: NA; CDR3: CASSLMGMNTEAFF; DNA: TGTGCCAGCAGCTTAATGGGTATGAACACTGAAGCTTTCTTT
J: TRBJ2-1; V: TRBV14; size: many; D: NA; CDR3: CASSTRTENYNEQFF; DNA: TGTGCCAGCAGTACTAGGACAGAAAACTACAATGAGCAGTTCTTC
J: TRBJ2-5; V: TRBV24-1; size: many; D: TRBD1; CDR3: CATSEQDRGNEETQYF; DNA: TGTGCCACCAGTGAACAGGACAGGGGTAATGAGGAGACCCAGTACTTC
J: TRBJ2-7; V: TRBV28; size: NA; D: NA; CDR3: CASSFTGSSYEQYF; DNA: TGTGCCAGCAGTTTCACAGGGAGCTCCTACGAGCAGTACTTC
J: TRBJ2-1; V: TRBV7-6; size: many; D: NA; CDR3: CASSPDDSSYNEQFF; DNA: TGTGCCAGCAGCCCCGACGACAGCTCCTACAATGAGCAGTTCTTC
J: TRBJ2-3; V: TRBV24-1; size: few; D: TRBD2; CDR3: CATSDFVGRLNTQYF; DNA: TGTGCCACCAGTGATTTCGTCGGGAGGTTGAATACGCAGTATTTT
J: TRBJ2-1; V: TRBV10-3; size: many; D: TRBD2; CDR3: CAISPFASGASGNEQFF; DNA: TGTGCCATCAGCCCGTTTGCTAGCGGGGCTTCGGGGAATGAGCAGTTCTTC
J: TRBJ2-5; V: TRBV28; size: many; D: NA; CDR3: CASSLRGPGETQYF; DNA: TGTGCCAGCAGTTTACGGGGGCCTGGGGAGACCCAGTACTTC
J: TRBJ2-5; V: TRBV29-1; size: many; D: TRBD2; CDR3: CSGGGRISVETQYF; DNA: TGCAGCGGGGGAGGGAGGATTTCGGTAGAGACCCAGTACTTC
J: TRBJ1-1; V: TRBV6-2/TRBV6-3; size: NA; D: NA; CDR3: CASSSSGPKRTFF; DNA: TGTGCCAGCAGTTCCTCCGGGCCAAAAAGGACTTTCTTT
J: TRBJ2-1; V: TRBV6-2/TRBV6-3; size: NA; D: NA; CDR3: CASSYRVRTTNEQFF; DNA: TGTGCCAGCAGTTACCGAGTTAGGACTACCAATGAGCAGTTCTTC
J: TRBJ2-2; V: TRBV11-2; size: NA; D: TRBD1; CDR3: CASSLNRDSGTGELFF; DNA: TGTGCCAGCAGTCTTAACCGGGACAGTGGCACCGGGGAGCTGTTTTTT
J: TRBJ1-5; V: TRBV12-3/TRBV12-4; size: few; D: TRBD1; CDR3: CASSLDRGRHQPQHF; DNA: TGTGCCAGCAGTCTGGACAGGGGCCGACATCAGCCCCAGCATTTT
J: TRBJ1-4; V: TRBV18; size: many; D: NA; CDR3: CASSLLSTGDEKLFF; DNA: TGTGCCAGCTCACTCCTCTCAACCGGTGATGAAAAACTGTTTTTT
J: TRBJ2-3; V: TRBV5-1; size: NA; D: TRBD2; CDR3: CASSLARLAGGEDTQYF; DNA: TGCGCCAGCAGCTTGGCGAGATTAGCGGGAGGGGAAGATACGCAGTATTTT
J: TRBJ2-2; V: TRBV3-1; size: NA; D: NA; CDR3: CASSLIDTGELFF; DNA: TGTGCCAGCAGCCTGATTGACACCGGGGAGCTGTTTTTT
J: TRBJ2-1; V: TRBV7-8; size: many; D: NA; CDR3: CASSRQSNEQFF; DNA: TGTGCCAGCAGCCGTCAATCCAATGAGCAGTTCTTC
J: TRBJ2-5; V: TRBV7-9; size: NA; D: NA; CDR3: CASSMDLQETQYF; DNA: TGTGCCAGCAGCATGGACTTACAAGAGACCCAGTACTTC
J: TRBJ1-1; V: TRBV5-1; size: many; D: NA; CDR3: CATGDGLNTPLTFF; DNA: TGCGCCACCGGCGACGGACTAAATACCCCACTCACTTTCTTT
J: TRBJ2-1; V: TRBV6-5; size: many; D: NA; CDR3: CASSPAAIAYNEQFF; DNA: TGTGCCAGCAGTCCGGCGGCAATCGCCTACAATGAGCAGTTCTTC
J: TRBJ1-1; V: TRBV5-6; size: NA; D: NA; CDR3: CASSSSLNTEAFF; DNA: TGTGCCAGCAGCTCCAGCTTGAACACTGAAGCTTTCTTT